Presented here are 10 T cell receptor beta chains from one specimen sequenced in a study of cytomegalovirus exposure and HLA in healthy donors. Amplification used 60 Vbeta primers and 13 Jbeta primers. Profiling relied on immunoSEQ multiplex PCR, and the TCRdb table lists in-frame clones only, not all of them. The table records roughly 100,000 clones, over 75% of them present only once. Sequencing input: PBMCs. Source of these receptors: a man aged 55 to 70 in good health and CMV-seronegative.

The rearrangement uses TRBV27 and TRBJ2-2, with 9 bases matching TRBD1. J lost 3 bases, V lost 1 base, and 0 bases had no gene match. Germline V lookup: CDR1 MNHEY, CDR2 SMNVEV (reference sequence). The CDR3 runs 15 residues. The DNA of the CDR3 is TGTGCCAGCAGTTTATGGACAGGGGACACCGGGGAGCTGTTTTTT. It yields the protein CASSLWTGDTGELFF.

The chain recombines TRBV7-8 with TRBJ1-4, with D hard to call. CDR3 length: 17 residues. Deletions cut 0 bases from V and 5 bases from J, with 16 bases between. Germline CDR1 reads SGHVS; CDR2 reads FQNEAQ. CDR3: CASSLAAGLGVNEKLFF. For the CDR3, the DNA is TGTGCCAGCAGCTTAGCGGCGGGCTTAGGTGTAAATGAAAAACTGTTTTTT.

This chain joins TRBV6-5 and TRBJ1-5; D may be TRBD1 (5 bases). Germline V CDR1 and CDR2: MNHEY, SVGAGI. With 1 base removed from V and 3 bases from J, the gap between germline ends came to 13 bases. The CDR3 totals 16 residues. CDR3 in amino acids: CASSYLGPPDNQPQHF. CDR3 nucleotide sequence: TGTGCCAGCAGTTACTTGGGGCCTCCTGACAATCAGCCCCAGCATTTT.

This chain connects TRBV11-1 to TRBJ2-7; 9 nucleotides agree with TRBD2. The CDR3 runs to 16 residues. The V segment lost 0 bases and the J segment 0 bases; nucleotides outside the gene matches: 3. Germline V gene data show CDR1 as SGHAT and CDR2 as FQDESV (reference sequence). CDR3 region: CASSLALSGGSYEQYF. The CDR3 DNA reads as TGTGCCAGCAGCTTAGCGCTTAGCGGGGGCTCCTACGAGCAGTACTTC.

The gene calls are TRBV28 and TRBJ1-1; 11 bases line up with TRBD1. Germline loops: CDR1 MDHEN, CDR2 SYDVKM. This CDR3 spans 17 amino acids. Trimming at V came to 5 bases and at J to 4 bases, leaving 12 bases not matched to a gene. The CDR3 DNA reads TGTGCCAGCAGTCCCCTTCGGACAGGGGGCGCTGGCACTGAAGCTTTCTTT. Residues: CASSPLRTGGAGTEAFF.

The V gene is TRBV28, the J gene TRBJ1-4, with D perhaps matching TRBD1 (5 bases). This CDR3 contains 14 residues. Trimming shortened V by 7 bases and J by 7 bases, and 16 bases separated the two germline ends. CDR1 MDHEN and CDR2 SYDVKM come from the germline V gene. The CDR3 DNA reads TGTGCCAGCACCTCACAAGGGGCGCGTGAAAAACTGTTTTTT. Encoded protein: CASTSQGAREKLFF.

The rearrangement links TRBV5-1 to TRBJ1-1; 9 nucleotides match TRBD1. The CDR3 sequence is 12 residues long. Germline trimming cut 5 bases from V and 11 bases from J; bases unmatched to any gene: 7. CDR1 SGHRS and CDR2 YFSETQ come from the germline V gene. The CDR3 sequence: CASRLTTGGAFF. The CDR3 bases are TGCGCCAGCAGGCTTACGACAGGGGGGGCTTTCTTT. The whole variable domain, remainder taken from reference TRBV5-1 and TRBJ1-1, is KAGVTQTPRYLIKTRGQQVTLSCSPISGHRSVSWYQQTPGQGLQFLFEYFSETQRNKGNFPGRFSGRQFSNSRSEMNVSTLELGDSALYLCASRLTTGGAFFGQGTRLTVV.

J is TRBJ1-4 and V is TRBV5-4; no firm D call. Germline-derived CDR1 and CDR2 are SGHNT and YYREEE (reference sequence). Trimming removed 5 bases at V and 6 bases at J, with 8 bases between. The CDR3 loop spans 12 amino acids. The CDR3 sequence is CASRKGDEKLFF. The CDR3 DNA is TGTGCCAGCAGAAAGGGAGATGAAAAACTGTTTTTT.

The chain links TRBV2 to TRBJ2-3; 12 bases match TRBD1. V shed 4 bases and J 0 bases; nucleotides not matched to a gene: 11. The CDR3 has 19 residues. The germline CDR1 and CDR2 sequences are SNHLY and FYNNEI. The CDR3 nucleotides are TGTGCCAGCAGTGTGGGACAGGGGGCCCCGTGGATTAGCACAGATACGCAGTATTTT. Protein product: CASSVGQGAPWISTDTQYF.

The chain employs TRBV6-6 and TRBJ1-5; D perhaps matches TRBD1 (5 bases). The CDR3 loop spans 13 amino acids. V lost 7 bases, J lost 2 bases, and 9 bases lay in between. Germline V gene sequence: CDR1 MNHNY, CDR2 SVGAGI (reference sequence). The CDR3 spells CASMAGGNQPQHF. The CDR3 DNA reads as TGTGCCAGCATGGCGGGGGGCAATCAGCCCCAGCATTTT.